The source of this T cell receptor (beta chain) is a study of T cells in Graves' hyperthyroidism and ophthalmopathy. Researchers took RNA transcripts and amplified the TCR beta CDR3 regions from them. TCR CDR3 underwent first-round RT-PCR with the HTBI primer set. TCRdb recomputed calls from the multiplex PCR reads with MiXCR, one row per CDR3 protein. The sample gives 600,000 or so distinct CDR3 sequences, roughly 16% of which show up once; less than 4.5% is in the top ten. This clonotype was recorded many times. Any patient presenting with uncontrolled infection, other autoimmune disease, pregnancy or lactation was left out. Germline values: CDR1 DFQATT, CDR2 SNEGSKA (reference sequence). V shed 6 bases and J 2 bases; nucleotides not matched to a gene: 7. This CDR3 region has 14 residues.

This TCR was sampled from a woman aged 30 to 39 with Graves' hyperthyroidism. Input material: blood. The chain is built from TRBV20-1 and TRBJ2-3; 8 bases match TRBD1. The CDR3, as DNA: TGCAGTGCCCCTCACAGGGGGAACACAGATACGCAGTATTTT. Amino acids: CSAPHRGNTDTQYF.